Shown below are 19 T cell receptor beta chains from a single sample sequenced in a study of cytotoxic CD8 clonotypes in ibrutinib-treated CLL. Libraries were prepared by immunoSEQ multiplex PCR; TCRdb keeps only in-frame clonotypes and omits some of them. The sample contains under 200,000 clones, about four fifths of which appear only once. The sample here was PBMCs, taken after 12 months of ibrutinib treatment. All receptors derive from a human donor with chronic lymphocytic leukemia.

The gene calls are TRBV4-3 and TRBJ1-5; D is ambiguous. The germline gives CDR1 LGHNA, CDR2 YSLEER. The CDR3 extends over 15 amino acids. Trimming left V 3 bases short and J 4 bases short, with 13 bases between. This CDR3 reads CASSQERVGNQPQHF. DNA for the CDR3: TGCGCCAGCAGCCAGGAGAGAGTGGGGAATCAGCCCCAGCATTTT.

J is TRBJ2-5 and V is TRBV19; 9 positions match TRBD1. The J call could be wrong; TRBJ2-7 is a better fit for the DNA end. This CDR3 contains 13 residues. Germline CDR1 reads LNHDA; CDR2 reads SQIVND (reference sequence). CDR3: CASSPTGGGEQYF. The DNA for the CDR3 is TGTGCCAGTTCGCCGACAGGGGGGGGCGAGCAGTACTTC.

The chain is built from TRBV7-9 and TRBJ2-1, with 9 bases aligning to TRBD1. The germline V gene has CDR1 SEHNR and CDR2 FQNEAQ (reference sequence). J gave up 7 bases and V 0 bases, and 7 bases lay outside the gene matches. This CDR3 spans 16 amino acids. CDR3 loop: CASSLANRGLINEQFF. The DNA of the CDR3 is TGTGCCAGCAGCTTAGCGAACAGGGGGCTGATAAATGAGCAGTTCTTC.

J is TRBJ2-2 and V is TRBV2, with D maybe TRBD1 (5 bases). The CDR3 length is 12 residues. Trimming shortened V by 5 bases and J by 7 bases, and 8 bases separated the two germline ends. Germline CDR1 is SNHLY and CDR2 is FYNNEI. CDR3 nucleotides: TGTGCCAGCAGTCCCCAGGGCGGGGAGCTGTTTTTT. Its translation: CASSPQGGELFF.

This clone was detected only a few times. The genes are TRBV5-1 and TRBJ1-5; 7 positions match TRBD1. This CDR3 region has 15 residues. The germline V gene encodes CDR1 SGHRS and CDR2 YFSETQ. V shed 0 bases, J shed 3 bases, and the junction held 3 bases outside the gene matches. CDR3: CASSLETGHNQPQHF. The DNA of the CDR3 is TGCGCCAGCAGCTTGGAGACAGGGCACAATCAGCCCCAGCATTTT.

A few counts support this clone. The chain is built from TRBV6-5 and TRBJ2-2; D is uncertain. The germline V gene encodes CDR1 MNHEY and CDR2 SVGAGI. The CDR3 runs 13 residues. V lost 8 bases to trimming and J lost 0 bases, with 7 bases between them. The CDR3 nucleotides read TGTGCCAGCTCGTACCCGAACACCGGGGAGCTGTTTTTT. It translates to CASSYPNTGELFF.

This clone appeared a few times. This chain uses TRBV28 with TRBJ2-3; D is unclear. Per the germline V gene, CDR1 is MDHEN and CDR2 is SYDVKM. The CDR3 is 13 residues long. The V and J ends lost 4 bases and 0 bases respectively, with 5 bases between them. This CDR3 reads CASSSASTDTQYF. Here the CDR3 DNA reads TGTGCCAGCAGTTCGGCTAGCACAGATACGCAGTATTTT.

V gene TRBV18 combines with J gene TRBJ1-3; 8 positions match TRBD1. The CDR3 loop spans 16 amino acids. The germline V gene has CDR1 KGHSH and CDR2 LQKENI. V trimming: 1 base; J trimming: 3 bases; junction bases outside the gene matches: 5. Here the CDR3 reads CASSPQGQVIGNTIYF. The CDR3 nucleotides are TGTGCCAGCTCACCACAGGGACAGGTGATTGGAAACACCATATATTTT.

The chain joins TRBV11-3 to TRBJ1-1; 8 bases line up with TRBD1. The CDR3 consists of 15 residues. CDR1 is SGHNT and CDR2 is YENEEA in the germline V gene. With 0 bases clipped from V and 5 bases from J, the junction kept 5 bases outside the gene matches. The CDR3 region is CASSLDRGLGTEAFF. The CDR3 nucleotides read TGTGCCAGCAGCTTAGACAGGGGGCTAGGGACTGAAGCTTTCTTT.

This clone was counted once. V usage is TRBV7-2 and J usage is TRBJ1-2; weak D call: TRBD1 (5 bases). The germline V gene has CDR1 SGHTA and CDR2 FQGNSA. The CDR3 has 15 amino acids. V shed 6 bases and J shed 7 bases, with 21 bases lying between them. The CDR3 region has the DNA TGTGCCAGCAGTAGGGGATGGGGGGAGAGGAGTGGCTACACCTTC. Its translation: CASSRGWGERSGYTF.

The chain carries TRBV9 and TRBJ1-4; 7 bases map to TRBD1. The CDR3 has 15 amino acids. CDR1 and CDR2 from the germline V gene are SGDLS and YYNGEE. The V and J ends lost 4 bases and 3 bases, in that order; junction bases with no gene match: 6. CDR3 in amino acids: CASSPTGFPNEKLFF. DNA for the CDR3: TGTGCCAGCAGCCCGACAGGGTTTCCTAATGAAAAACTGTTTTTT.

V and J are TRBV27 and TRBJ1-2; D perhaps matches TRBD1 (6 bases). The CDR3 covers 16 residues. V was clipped by 2 bases and J by 6 bases, with 19 bases between them. Germline V gene sequence: CDR1 MNHEY, CDR2 SMNVEV (reference sequence). CDR3 residues: CASSLTGFQVQHGYTF. In DNA form, the CDR3 reads TGTGCCAGCAGTTTAACAGGGTTTCAGGTTCAGCATGGCTACACCTTC.

The chain combines TRBV9 with TRBJ2-3; D unresolved. Germline V CDR1 and CDR2: SGDLS, YYNGEE. This CDR3 spans 13 amino acids. The V end was cut by 4 bases, the J end by 2 bases, with 8 bases between. The CDR3 sequence: CASSLTLTDTQYF. In nucleotides, the CDR3 is TGTGCCAGCAGCCTGACCCTCACAGATACGCAGTATTTT. Supplemented by reference TRBV9 and TRBJ2-3, the full variable domain reads DSGVTQTPKHLITATGQRVTLRCSPRSGDLSVYWYQQSLDQGLQFLIQYYNGEERAKGNILERFSAQQFPDLHSELNLSSLELGDSALYFCASSLTLTDTQYFGPGTRLTVL.

This clone was observed a single time. This chain links TRBV6-6 with TRBJ2-3, with 9 bases lining up with TRBD2. Trimming removed 5 bases from V and 0 bases from J; junction bases left unmatched: 3. This CDR3 comprises 15 residues. Germline loops: CDR1 MNHNY, CDR2 SVGAGI (reference sequence). The CDR3, as DNA: TGTGCCAGCAGTAAGACTAGCGGTAGCACAGATACGCAGTATTTT. As protein: CASSKTSGSTDTQYF.

This clone was observed a handful of times. The chain recombines TRBV6-5 with TRBJ1-5, with 7 bases that match TRBD1. This CDR3 contains 14 residues. V lost 5 bases to trimming and J lost 4 bases; unmatched junction nucleotides: 5. The germline CDR1 and CDR2 sequences are MNHEY and SVGAGI. The DNA of the CDR3 is TGTGCCAGCAGTCCAAGGACAGGTAATCAGCCCCAGCATTTT. This gives the protein CASSPRTGNQPQHF.

A few counts support this clone. V is TRBV28 and J is TRBJ2-1; TRBD2 matches 10 bases. Trimming took 11 bases from V and 8 from J; bases not matched to a gene: 12. The CDR3 has 14 amino acids. The germline CDR1 and CDR2 sequences are MDHEN and SYDVKM. CDR3 region: CAAGSGGAYDEQFF. In nucleotides, the CDR3 is TGTGCCGCCGGGAGCGGGGGGGCGTATGATGAGCAGTTCTTC. Full variable domain (rest looked up from reference TRBV28 and TRBJ2-1): DVKVTQSSRYLVKRTGEKVFLECVQDMDHENMFWYRQDPGLGLRLIYFSYDVKMKEKGDIPEGYSVSREKKERFSLILESASTNQTSMYLCAAGSGGAYDEQFFGPGTRLTVL.

V gene TRBV19 combines with J gene TRBJ1-1; tentative D call: TRBD1 (5 bases). V dropped 6 bases and J dropped 5 bases, with 19 bases sitting between them. The germline CDR1 and CDR2 sequences are LNHDA and SQIVND (reference sequence). This CDR3 comprises 15 residues. CDR3 sequence reads: CASSGTGRGATEAFF. In nucleotides, the CDR3 is TGTGCCAGTAGCGGGACGGGCCGGGGCGCTACTGAAGCTTTCTTT.

This chain connects TRBV7-2 to TRBJ2-7; D tentatively fits TRBD1 or TRBD2 (5 bases each). Germline V gene lookup returns CDR1 SGHTA and CDR2 FQGNSA. The ends were cut back, 5 bases at V and 0 bases at J, with 14 bases in the middle. This CDR3 has 15 amino acids. Here the CDR3 DNA reads TGTGCCAGCAGCCCTAGGGACCGTGTCTCCTACGAGCAGTACTTC. Translated, it gives CASSPRDRVSYEQYF.

In DNA form, the CDR3 reads TGCGCCAGCAGTCGCCGTGGTAGCGGGGACTACAATGAGCAGTTCTTC. Its translation: CASSRRGSGDYNEQFF. The chain couples TRBV23-1 to TRBJ2-1, with 8 positions matching TRBD2. TRBV23-1 is an ORF, and what it does is uncertain. This CDR3 comprises 16 residues. J gave up 3 bases and V 4 bases, and 8 bases lay outside the gene matches.